This T cell receptor beta chain was captured in a study of blood T cell repertoires in COVID-19. Data came from immunoSEQ multiplex PCR; TCRdb stores just in-frame clones and leaves some out. The table records 250,000 to 350,000 clones, 84% of them present only once. CDR3 length: 14 amino acids. CDR1 is LGHDT and CDR2 is YNNKEL in the germline V gene (reference sequence). V was clipped by 1 base and J by 4 bases; unmatched bases: 0. Regarding this clone: The sample holds other DNA sequences that translate to the same CDR3.

The specimen sequenced was peripheral blood. This clonotype was sampled from a human donor with COVID-19, enrolled during active disease. The donor label of this sample is uncertain. V is TRBV3-1 (or the pseudogene TRBV3-2) and J is TRBJ1-2, with 10 bases identical to TRBD1. CDR3 nucleotides: TGTGCCAGCAGCCAAGGGACAGGGGGCTATGGCTACACCTTC. Protein product: CASSQGTGGYGYTF.